Shown below are 6 T cell receptor beta chains from a single sample sequenced in a study of blood T cell repertoires in COVID-19. Assay: immunoSEQ multiplex PCR; the TCRdb copy retains only in-frame clones and omits some. In the table there are about 200,000 clones, about 86% of which are singletons. Sample: peripheral blood. The receptors stem from a woman aged 70-85 years with acute or convalescent COVID-19.

Points on this clone: The same CDR3 also results from other DNA sequences found in this sample. DNA of the CDR3: TGTGCCAGCAGCCTTGAAGGGGGCAGGGGGGAGACCCAGTACTTC. Translation: CASSLEGGRGETQYF. The V call is TRBV5-5, the J call TRBJ2-5; 7 bases are a match to TRBD1. Germline lookup yields CDR1 SGHKS and CDR2 YYEKEE (reference sequence). This CDR3 comprises 15 residues. The J segment lost 5 bases and the V segment lost 4 bases, leaving 11 bases of the junction unmatched. Based on the CDR3 plus reference TRBV5-5 and TRBJ2-5, the full variable domain is DAGVTQSPTHLIKTRGQQVTLRCSPISGHKSVSWYQQVLGQGPQFIFQYYEKEERGRGNFPDRFSARQFPNYSSELNVNALLLGDSALYLCASSLEGGRGETQYFGPGTRLLVL.

The chain is built from TRBV5-5 and TRBJ2-3; D gene unclear. Germline values: CDR1 SGHKS, CDR2 YYEKEE (reference sequence). V was pared by 1 base and J by 2 bases, with 11 bases between. This CDR3 contains 15 residues. The CDR3 reads CASSLIGALTDTQYF. CDR3 nucleotides: TGTGCCAGCAGCTTGATAGGAGCACTCACAGATACGCAGTATTTT.

The chain has TRBV14 and TRBJ1-5, with D uncertain. V gave up 4 bases and J gave up 4 bases, with 11 bases separating them. In germline, CDR1 is SGHDN, CDR2 FVKESK. This CDR3 comprises 14 residues. The CDR3 loop is CASSPDGGNQPQHF. The CDR3 region has the DNA TGTGCCAGCAGCCCCGACGGCGGAAATCAGCCCCAGCATTTT.

The CDR3 DNA sequence: TGTGCCAGTAGTTCTTCTAGCGGGAGGTCTCCCTACGAGCAGTACTTC. This gives the protein CASSSSSGRSPYEQYF. The chain is built from TRBV19 and TRBJ2-7; 11 nucleotides agree with TRBD2. Germline lookup yields CDR1 LNHDA and CDR2 SQIVND (reference sequence). The ends lost 5 bases at V and 2 bases at J; junction bases unmatched: 8. The CDR3 extends over 16 amino acids.

This clone has a handful of counts. The V gene is TRBV27, the J gene TRBJ2-7; D unclear. The CDR3 has 13 amino acids. Germline V gene data show CDR1 as MNHEY and CDR2 as SMNVEV (reference sequence). V was clipped by 6 bases and J by 4 bases, with 13 bases between them. The CDR3 reads CASSRRGTYEQYF. DNA of the CDR3: TGTGCCAGCAGCCGAAGAGGCACATACGAGCAGTACTTC.

CDR3 nucleotide sequence: TGTGCCAGCAGTTACGGAGGGTTTAGCAATCAGCCCCAGCATTTT. It translates to CASSYGGFSNQPQHF. The rearrangement uses TRBV6-2 or TRBV6-3 and TRBJ1-5, with no clear D. The CDR3 is 15 amino acids. Germline assignment: CDR1 MNHEY and CDR2 SVGEGT. The V end lost 2 bases, the J end lost 0 bases, and 8 bases lay between the germline ends.